This TCR beta chain was sequenced for a study of shared clonotypes between healthy human individuals. Study-level points and caveats: Researchers found naive subsets generally carried larger estimated richness than memory subsets. Sorted-subset sequencing, rarefaction showed, was incomplete despite large depth.

Concerning this clone: The antigen is undetermined.

The donors were all Caucasian adults (living in Nashville, Tennessee). The authors divided CD4+ cells into CD45RA+ naive and CD45RA-negative memory subsets. Sequenced by immunoSEQ multiplex PCR; TCRdb stores in-frame clones only, minus some. The sample contains 650,000 to 800,000 clones, about two thirds of which appear only once. J was trimmed by 4 bases and V by 1 base; bases with no gene match: 4. The CDR3 runs to 15 residues. CDR1 is SGHNT and CDR2 is YENEEA in the germline V gene. The sequence derives from a woman in her twenties or thirties in good health. The chain links TRBV11-3 to TRBJ2-3, with 8 positions matching TRBD2. The sample consisted of memory CD4+ T cells sorted from blood. The sample's subset: CD45RA-negative fraction. The CDR3 here is CASSLAGGPADTQYF. CDR3 DNA sequence: TGTGCCAGCAGCTTAGCGGGAGGGCCAGCAGATACGCAGTATTTT.